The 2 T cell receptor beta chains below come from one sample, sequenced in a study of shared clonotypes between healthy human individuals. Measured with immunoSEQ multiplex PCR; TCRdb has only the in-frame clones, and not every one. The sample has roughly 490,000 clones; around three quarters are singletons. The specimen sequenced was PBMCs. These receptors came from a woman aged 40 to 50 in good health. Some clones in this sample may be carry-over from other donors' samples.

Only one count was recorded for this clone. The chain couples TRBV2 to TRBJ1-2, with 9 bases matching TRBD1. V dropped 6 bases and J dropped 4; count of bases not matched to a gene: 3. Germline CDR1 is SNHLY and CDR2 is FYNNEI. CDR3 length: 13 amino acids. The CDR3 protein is CASRGQGPYGYTF. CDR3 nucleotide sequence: TGTGCCAGCAGGGGACAGGGTCCCTATGGCTACACCTTC.

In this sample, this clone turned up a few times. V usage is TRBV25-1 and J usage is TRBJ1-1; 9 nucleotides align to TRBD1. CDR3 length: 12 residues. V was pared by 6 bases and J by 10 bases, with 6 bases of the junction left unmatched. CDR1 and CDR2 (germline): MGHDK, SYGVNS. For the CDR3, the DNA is TGTGCCAGCAGGGACAGGGGATCGTCAGCTTTCTTT. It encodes CASRDRGSSAFF.